The sequence of this T cell receptor beta chain was determined in a study of cytomegalovirus exposure and HLA in healthy donors. This clone occurred once. The antigen is unknown. The PCR made use of 60 Vbeta and 13 Jbeta primers. Assay used: immunoSEQ multiplex PCR; TCRdb lists only in-frame clones, some missing. This sample has roughly 170,000 clones, with 84% found just once. Trimming took 8 bases from V and 1 from J; bases not matched to a gene: 11. CDR3 length equals 17 residues. Germline lookup yields CDR1 MDHEN and CDR2 SYDVKM. Findings of the study overall: Later analysis showed TCR association rates varying by HLA locus, highest for DRB1 and lowest for HLA-C. Reportedly, TCR beta sequences accurately predicted HLA-A and HLA-B alleles in most subjects. The productive fraction for most TCR beta V segments was about 90% or about 30% in an earlier analysis. There were under 200 TCR beta chains listed as cytomegalovirus-associated.

Sequencing input: PBMCs. The chain carries TRBV28 and TRBJ1-5, with TRBD1 matching 10 bases. The sequence came from a girl aged 10 to 17 in good health and CMV-seropositive. CDR3 bases: TGTGCCAGCGAGACTGGACAGGGGGACGACAGCAATCAGCCCCAGCATTTT. Translation gives CASETGQGDDSNQPQHF.